These 19 T cell receptor beta chains were all obtained from the same sample, sequenced in a study of Tregs in tolerant kidney transplant recipients. Sequencing was performed with immunoSEQ multiplex PCR; in TCRdb, only in-frame clones are kept and a portion is missing. The table has 15,000 to 20,000 clones, approximately 60% seen once; the top ten hold roughly 3.2%. What these receptors recognize is not known. The source material was Tregs from blood cultured with allogeneic cells. The receptors here all came from a human donor in good health.

This clone was recorded once. This chain connects TRBV9 to TRBJ2-7, with D tentatively TRBD1 (5 bases). The CDR3 consists of 14 residues. Germline assignment: CDR1 SGDLS and CDR2 YYNGEE. V was trimmed by 0 bases and J by 3 bases, leaving 10 bases between them. The CDR3 sequence: CASSVGTNNYEQYF. The CDR3 coding sequence is TGTGCCAGCAGCGTAGGGACAAATAACTACGAGCAGTACTTC.

Only a few counts were recorded for this clone. The J gene is TRBJ2-1, the V gene TRBV15, with 7 bases aligning to TRBD2. V lost 1 base and J lost 4; bases outside the gene matches: 4. Germline V gene sequence: CDR1 LNHNV, CDR2 YYDKDF (reference sequence). CDR3 length: 15 amino acids. CDR3: CATSRGGRGYNEQFF. In nucleotides, the CDR3 is TGTGCCACCAGCAGAGGGGGGAGGGGTTACAATGAGCAGTTCTTC.

The rearrangement uses TRBV10-3 and TRBJ2-1, with D perhaps matching TRBD1 or TRBD2 (5 bases each). Germline V gives CDR1 ENHRY, CDR2 SYGVKD. Trimming cost V 6 bases and J 3 bases, with 24 bases left between them. The CDR3 extends over 18 amino acids. CDR3 DNA sequence: TGTGCCATCAGAGCTTCCGGGACGCGATCTGGGGACTACAATGAGCAGTTCTTC. Its protein is CAIRASGTRSGDYNEQFF.

The rearrangement links TRBV6-1 to TRBJ2-2; TRBD1 might be the D (5 bases). Trimming shortened V by 4 bases and J by 7 bases, and 13 bases separated the two germline ends. This CDR3 is 14 amino acids long. Germline V gives CDR1 MNHNS, CDR2 SASEGT. The CDR3 DNA follows: TGTGCCAGCAGTGGAAGGGGTAGCATCGGGGAGCTGTTTTTT. Translated: CASSGRGSIGELFF.

The chain joins TRBV6-5 to TRBJ1-1, with TRBD1 as a possible D gene (5 bases). Germline lookup yields CDR1 MNHEY and CDR2 SVGAGI. This CDR3 comprises 11 residues. With 6 bases removed from V and 6 bases from J, the gap between germline ends came to 8 bases. CDR3 nucleotides: TGTGCCAGCAGCCGGGGGGCTGAAGCTTTCTTT. Its protein is CASSRGAEAFF.

This chain joins TRBV18 and TRBJ1-2; D is undetermined. V dropped 5 bases and J dropped 4 bases, with 14 bases sitting between them. This CDR3 region has 14 residues. The germline gives CDR1 KGHSH, CDR2 LQKENI. CDR3 loop: CASSFRDGSYGYTF. The CDR3 DNA sequence: TGTGCCAGCTCATTTCGCGACGGGAGCTATGGCTACACCTTC.

The rearrangement uses TRBV5-1 and TRBJ2-7; 7 bases match TRBD1. The ends lost 4 bases at V and 4 bases at J; junction bases unmatched: 5. The CDR3 totals 13 residues. The germline V gene has CDR1 SGHRS and CDR2 YFSETQ. The CDR3 region has the DNA TGCGCCAGCAGCACATCACAGGGGTACGAGCAGTACTTC. Protein product: CASSTSQGYEQYF.

The chain recombines TRBV30 with TRBJ2-5; 14 bases align to TRBD2. This CDR3 has 15 residues. Germline V lookup: CDR1 GTSNPN, CDR2 SVGIG (reference sequence). Trimming at V came to 1 base and at J to 4 bases, leaving 2 bases not matched to a gene. This CDR3 reads CAWSGLAGGPETQYF. Written as DNA, the CDR3 is TGTGCCTGGAGTGGACTAGCGGGAGGGCCAGAGACCCAGTACTTC. Variable domain in full (rest from reference TRBV30 and TRBJ2-5): SQTIHQWPATLVQPVGSPLSLECTVEGTSNPNLYWYRQAAGRGLQLLFYSVGIGQISSEVPQNLSASRPQDRQFILSSKKLLLSDSGFYLCAWSGLAGGPETQYFGPGTRLLVL.

This rearrangement joins TRBV2 to TRBJ1-4; 7 bases are a match to TRBD1. V shed 2 bases and J 0 bases; nucleotides not matched to a gene: 3. CDR3 length: 16 residues. Germline V gives CDR1 SNHLY, CDR2 FYNNEI. CDR3 coding DNA: TGTGCCAGCAGTGAACCGGGGACAGCAACTAATGAAAAACTGTTTTTT. It yields the protein CASSEPGTATNEKLFF.

The chain recombines TRBV30 with TRBJ2-5, with D perhaps matching TRBD1 or TRBD2 (7 bases each). Germline CDR1 is GTSNPN and CDR2 is SVGIG (reference sequence). CDR3 size: 14 residues. Trimming shortened V by 5 bases and J by 2 bases, and 15 bases separated the two germline ends. The CDR3 DNA reads TGTGCCTGGGCGGGGGACAGTTCTCAAGAGACCCAGTACTTC. As protein: CAWAGDSSQETQYF.

The chain links TRBV7-9 to TRBJ2-3, with a weak D call TRBD2 (7 bases). The CDR3 loop spans 17 amino acids. The V gene's germline CDR1 is SEHNR and CDR2 FQNEAQ (reference sequence). The V end lost 0 bases, the J end lost 2 bases, and 15 bases lay between the germline ends. CDR3 coding DNA: TGTGCCAGCAGCTTAGCCCGGGGGGCCAGAAACACAGATACGCAGTATTTT. Protein product: CASSLARGARNTDTQYF.

This clone was seen a few times. The CDR3 DNA sequence: TGTGCCAGCAGTTACTCGAATCTATTAAATGAGCAGTTCTTC. This sequence encodes CASSYSNLLNEQFF. This chain joins TRBV6-5 and TRBJ2-1; D ambiguous. The CDR3 spans 14 residues. V was cut by 0 bases and J by 7 bases, with 10 bases left in between. Germline loops: CDR1 MNHEY, CDR2 SVGAGI.

V gene TRBV5-1 combines with J gene TRBJ1-1; possibly TRBD1 for D (5 bases). V gave up 0 bases and J gave up 7 bases, with 10 bases separating them. CDR3 length: 13 amino acids. The germline V gene encodes CDR1 SGHRS and CDR2 YFSETQ. The DNA of the CDR3 is TGCGCCAGCAGCTTGGCTCGGGACGGTGAAGCTTTCTTT. Translation gives CASSLARDGEAFF.

The gene calls are TRBV5-4 and TRBJ2-7, with a weak D call TRBD2 (6 bases). Trimming removed 2 bases from V and 2 bases from J, with 14 bases in between. This CDR3 is 15 amino acids long. Per germline, CDR1 SGHNT and CDR2 YYREEE (reference sequence). This CDR3 reads CASSFPRLGAYEQYF. CDR3 DNA sequence: TGTGCCAGCAGCTTCCCGAGACTAGGGGCCTACGAGCAGTACTTC.

The genes are TRBV6-5 and TRBJ1-2, with a possible D match to TRBD1 (5 bases). The CDR3 is made up of 14 amino acids. The germline V gene has CDR1 MNHEY and CDR2 SVGAGI. V was cut by 2 bases and J by 2 bases, with 9 bases left in between. CDR3: CASSYGGTNYGYTF. As DNA, the CDR3 is TGTGCCAGCAGTTACGGCGGGACGAACTATGGCTACACCTTC.

This rearrangement joins TRBV5-1 to TRBJ1-1; tentatively, D is TRBD1 (5 bases). The germline CDR1 and CDR2 sequences are SGHRS and YFSETQ. The CDR3 runs 14 residues. The ends were cut back, 7 bases at V and 10 bases at J, with 23 bases in the middle. The CDR3 reads CASLAGQGGGLAFF. The CDR3 nucleotides read TGCGCCAGCCTAGCGGGCCAGGGTGGTGGATTAGCTTTCTTT.

The rearrangement uses TRBV9 and TRBJ1-2, with D possibly TRBD1 on 5 matching bases. Per germline, CDR1 SGDLS and CDR2 YYNGEE. Trimming pared 0 bases from V and 3 bases from J, leaving 9 bases between. This CDR3 comprises 14 residues. CDR3 loop: CASSVDGGDYGYTF. CDR3 bases: TGTGCCAGCAGCGTAGATGGGGGAGACTATGGCTACACCTTC.

The chain links TRBV5-6 to TRBJ1-1; possible D gene TRBD1, 6 bases. Trimming removed 4 bases from V and 5 bases from J, with 24 bases in between. CDR3 length: 17 amino acids. CDR1 is SGHDT, CDR2 YYEEEE, per germline. The CDR3 DNA follows: TGTGCCAGCAGCCAATGGCGACCCAGGGGCAAGAAAACTGAAGCTTTCTTT. Translation gives CASSQWRPRGKKTEAFF.

V is TRBV6-4 and J is TRBJ2-2; D call uncertain. Germline CDR1 is MRHNA and CDR2 is SNTAGT. The germline V and J ends were trimmed by 4 bases and 2 bases, with 8 bases remaining between them. The CDR3 runs to 14 residues. The CDR3 nucleotides are TGTGCCAGCAGTGCAACTTTTAACACCGGGGAGCTGTTTTTT. Translated, it gives CASSATFNTGELFF.